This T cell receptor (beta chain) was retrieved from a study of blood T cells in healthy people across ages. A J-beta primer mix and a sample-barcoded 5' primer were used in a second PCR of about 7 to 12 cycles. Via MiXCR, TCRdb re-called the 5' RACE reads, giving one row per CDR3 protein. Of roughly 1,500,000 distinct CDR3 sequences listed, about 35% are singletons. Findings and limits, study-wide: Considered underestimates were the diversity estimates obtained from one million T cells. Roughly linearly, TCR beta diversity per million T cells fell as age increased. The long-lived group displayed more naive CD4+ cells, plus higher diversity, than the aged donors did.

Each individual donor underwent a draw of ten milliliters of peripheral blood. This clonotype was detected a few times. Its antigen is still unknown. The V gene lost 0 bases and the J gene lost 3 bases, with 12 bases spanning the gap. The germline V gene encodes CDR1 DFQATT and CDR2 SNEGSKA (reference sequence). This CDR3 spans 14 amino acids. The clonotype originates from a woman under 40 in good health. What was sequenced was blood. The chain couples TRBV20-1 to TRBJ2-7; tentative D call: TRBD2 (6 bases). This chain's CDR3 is CSARETRSIYEQYF. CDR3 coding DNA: TGCAGTGCTAGAGAGACTAGAAGTATCTACGAGCAGTACTTC.